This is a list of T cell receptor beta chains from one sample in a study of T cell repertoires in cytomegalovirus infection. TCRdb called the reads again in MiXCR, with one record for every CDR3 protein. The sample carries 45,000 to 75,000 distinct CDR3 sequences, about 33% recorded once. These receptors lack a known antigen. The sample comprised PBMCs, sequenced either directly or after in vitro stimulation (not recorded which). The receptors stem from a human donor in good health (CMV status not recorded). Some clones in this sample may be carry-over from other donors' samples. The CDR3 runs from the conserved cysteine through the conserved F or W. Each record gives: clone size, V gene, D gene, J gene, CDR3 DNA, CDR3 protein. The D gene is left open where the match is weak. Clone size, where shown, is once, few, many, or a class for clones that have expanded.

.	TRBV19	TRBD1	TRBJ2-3	TGTGCCAGTACCTCAAGGGGGCAGACAGATACGCAGTATTTT	CASTSRGQTDTQYF
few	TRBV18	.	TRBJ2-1	TGTGCCAGCTCACCCAGTGGCGGGTTAGCCTACAATGAGCAGTTCTTC	CASSPSGGLAYNEQFF
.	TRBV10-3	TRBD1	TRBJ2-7	TGTGCCATCAGGAGGGACAGCGCCTACGAGCAGTACTTC	CAIRRDSAYEQYF
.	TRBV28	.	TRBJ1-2	TGTGCCAGCAGTTCCAACCAGGGCTACACCTTC	CASSSNQGYTF
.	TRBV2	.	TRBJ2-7	TGTGCCACCCAGGGATCCGCCTACGAGCAGTACTTC	CATQGSAYEQYF
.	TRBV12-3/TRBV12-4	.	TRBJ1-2	TGTGCCAGCAGCCCATATCCCCTCCCGGCACTTGGGAACTATGGCTACACCTTC	CASSPYPLPALGNYGYTF
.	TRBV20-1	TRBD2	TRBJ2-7	TGCAGTGCTATTTGGGGGCTAGCGGGGTCCTACGAGCAGTACTTC	CSAIWGLAGSYEQYF
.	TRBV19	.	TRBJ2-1	TGTGCCAGTAGTACCGGGGGAGCCCAATTCTACAATGAGCAGTTCTTC	CASSTGGAQFYNEQFF
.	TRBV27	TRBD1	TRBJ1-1	TGTGCCAGCAGTTCTCGACAGGGGAGTTGGGCTTTCTTT	CASSSRQGSWAFF
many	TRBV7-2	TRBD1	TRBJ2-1	TGTGCCAGCAGCGGGACAGGCTCCTACAATGAGCAGTTCTTC	CASSGTGSYNEQFF
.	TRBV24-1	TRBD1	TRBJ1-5	TGTGCCACCAGTGATCCCACAGGGGATAGCAATCAGCCCCAGCATTTT	CATSDPTGDSNQPQHF
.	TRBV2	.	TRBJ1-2	TGTGCCAGCACCGAAGACAGGCCCTATGGCTACACCTTC	CASTEDRPYGYTF